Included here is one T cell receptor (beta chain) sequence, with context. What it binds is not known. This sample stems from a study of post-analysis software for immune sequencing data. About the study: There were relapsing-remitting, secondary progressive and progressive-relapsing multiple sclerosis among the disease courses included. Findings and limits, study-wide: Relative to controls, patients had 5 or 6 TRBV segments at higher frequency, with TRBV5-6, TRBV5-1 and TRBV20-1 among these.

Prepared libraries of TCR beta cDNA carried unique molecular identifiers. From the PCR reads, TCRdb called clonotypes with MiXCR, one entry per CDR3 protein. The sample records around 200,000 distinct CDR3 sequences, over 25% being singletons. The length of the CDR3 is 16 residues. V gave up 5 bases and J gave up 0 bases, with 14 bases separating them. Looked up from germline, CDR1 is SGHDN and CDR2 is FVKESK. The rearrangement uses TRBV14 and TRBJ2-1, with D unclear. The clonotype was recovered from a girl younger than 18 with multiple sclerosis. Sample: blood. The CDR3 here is CASSVGRFSSYNEQFF. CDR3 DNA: TGTGCCAGCAGCGTTGGTCGATTTAGCTCCTACAATGAGCAGTTCTTC.